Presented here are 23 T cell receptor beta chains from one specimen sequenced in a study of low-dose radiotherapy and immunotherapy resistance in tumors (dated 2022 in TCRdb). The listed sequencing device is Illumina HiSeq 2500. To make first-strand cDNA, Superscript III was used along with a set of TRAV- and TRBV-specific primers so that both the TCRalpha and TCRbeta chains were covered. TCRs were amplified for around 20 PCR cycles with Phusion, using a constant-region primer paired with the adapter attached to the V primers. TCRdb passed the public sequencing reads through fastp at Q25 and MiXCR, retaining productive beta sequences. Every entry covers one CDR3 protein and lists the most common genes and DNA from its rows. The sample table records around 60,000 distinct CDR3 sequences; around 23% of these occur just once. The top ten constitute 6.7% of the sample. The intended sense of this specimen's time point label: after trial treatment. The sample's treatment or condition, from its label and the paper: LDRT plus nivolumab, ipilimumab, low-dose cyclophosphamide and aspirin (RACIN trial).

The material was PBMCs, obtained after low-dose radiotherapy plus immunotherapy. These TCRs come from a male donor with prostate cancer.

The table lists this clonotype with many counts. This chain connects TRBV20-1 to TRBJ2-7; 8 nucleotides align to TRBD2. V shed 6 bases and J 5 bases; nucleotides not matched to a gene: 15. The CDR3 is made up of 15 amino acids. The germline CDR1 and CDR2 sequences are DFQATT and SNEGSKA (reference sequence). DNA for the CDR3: TGCAGTGCCCCCAGAGGCGGGGGGCGGCGGGACGAGCAGTACTTC. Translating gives CSAPRGGGRRDEQYF.

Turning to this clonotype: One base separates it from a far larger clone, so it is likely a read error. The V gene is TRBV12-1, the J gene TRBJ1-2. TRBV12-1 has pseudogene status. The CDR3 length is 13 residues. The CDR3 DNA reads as TGTGTCAGCAGCCCGAGGGAAAAGAATGGCTACACCTTC. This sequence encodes CVSSPREKNGYTF.

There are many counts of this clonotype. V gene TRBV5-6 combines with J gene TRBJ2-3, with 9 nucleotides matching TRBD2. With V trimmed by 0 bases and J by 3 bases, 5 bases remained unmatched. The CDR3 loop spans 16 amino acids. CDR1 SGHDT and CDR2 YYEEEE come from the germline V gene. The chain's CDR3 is CASSLAGGRATDTQYF. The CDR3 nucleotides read TGTGCCAGCAGCTTGGCGGGCGGGAGGGCAACAGATACGCAGTATTTT.

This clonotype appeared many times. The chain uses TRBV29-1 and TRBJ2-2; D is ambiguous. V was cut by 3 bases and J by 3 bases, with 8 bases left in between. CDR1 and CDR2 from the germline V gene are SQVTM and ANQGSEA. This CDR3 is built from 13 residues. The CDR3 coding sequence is TGCAGCGTTGACCGGGCCGACACCGGGGAGCTGTTTTTT. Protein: CSVDRADTGELFF.

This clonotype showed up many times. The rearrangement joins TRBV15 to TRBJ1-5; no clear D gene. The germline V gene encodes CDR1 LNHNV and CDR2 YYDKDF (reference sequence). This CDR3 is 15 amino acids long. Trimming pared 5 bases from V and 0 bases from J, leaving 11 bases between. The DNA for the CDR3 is TGTGCCACCAGCCGTGCGGGAAATAGCAATCAGCCCCAGCATTTT. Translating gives CATSRAGNSNQPQHF.

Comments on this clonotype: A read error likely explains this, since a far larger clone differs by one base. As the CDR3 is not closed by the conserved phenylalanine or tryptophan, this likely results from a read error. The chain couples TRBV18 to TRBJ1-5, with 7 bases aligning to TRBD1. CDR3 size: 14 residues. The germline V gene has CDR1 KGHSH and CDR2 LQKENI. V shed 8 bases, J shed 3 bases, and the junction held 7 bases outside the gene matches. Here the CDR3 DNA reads TGTGCCAGCAAAAGACAGGGCTACAATCAGCCCCAGCATTTA. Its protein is CASKRQGYNQPQHL.

CDR3 protein: CASSKGGTSGRASYNEQFF. In DNA form, the CDR3 reads TGTGCCAGCAGCAAAGGTGGGACTAGCGGGAGGGCCTCCTACAATGAGCAGTTCTTC. The V and J genes are TRBV28 and TRBJ2-1; 16 bases match TRBD2. This CDR3 is built from 19 residues. Germline CDR1 and CDR2: MDHEN and SYDVKM. The J segment lost 0 bases and the V segment lost 6 bases, leaving 8 bases of the junction unmatched.

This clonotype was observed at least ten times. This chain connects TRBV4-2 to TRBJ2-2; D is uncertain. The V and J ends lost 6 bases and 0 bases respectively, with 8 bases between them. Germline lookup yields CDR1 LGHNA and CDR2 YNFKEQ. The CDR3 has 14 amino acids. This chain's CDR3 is CASSSAANTGELFF. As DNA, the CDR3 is TGTGCCAGCAGTTCAGCAGCGAACACCGGGGAGCTGTTTTTT.

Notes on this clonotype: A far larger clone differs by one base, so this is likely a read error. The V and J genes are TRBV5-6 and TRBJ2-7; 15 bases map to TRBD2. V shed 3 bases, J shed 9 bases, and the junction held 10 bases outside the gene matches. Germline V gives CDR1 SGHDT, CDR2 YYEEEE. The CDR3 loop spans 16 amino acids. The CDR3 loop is CASSYSGLAGGGGQYF. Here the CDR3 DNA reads TGTGCCAGCAGCTACTCAGGACTAGCGGGAGGGGGGGGGCAGTACTTC.

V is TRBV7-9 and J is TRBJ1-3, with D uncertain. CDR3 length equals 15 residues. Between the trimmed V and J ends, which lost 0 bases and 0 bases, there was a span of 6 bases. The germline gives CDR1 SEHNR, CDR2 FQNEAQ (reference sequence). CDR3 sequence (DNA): TGTGCCAGCAGCTTAGCGAGGAGCTCTGGAAACACCATATATTTT. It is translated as CASSLARSSGNTIYF.

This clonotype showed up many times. This CDR3 reads CASSTLQGGGNQPQHF. The CDR3 DNA reads TGTGCCAGCTCTACCCTACAGGGTGGCGGCAATCAGCCCCAGCATTTT. V gene TRBV18 combines with J gene TRBJ1-5, with a weak D call TRBD1 (6 bases). The CDR3 length is 16 residues. The V and J ends lost 6 bases and 2 bases respectively, with 17 bases between them. From germline, CDR1 is KGHSH and CDR2 LQKENI.

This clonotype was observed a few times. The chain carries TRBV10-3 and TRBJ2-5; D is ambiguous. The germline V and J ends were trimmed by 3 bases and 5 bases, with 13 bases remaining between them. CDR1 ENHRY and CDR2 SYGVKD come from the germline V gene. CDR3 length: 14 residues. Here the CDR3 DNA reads TGTGCCATCAGTGAAACAGACCCGGCGGAGACCCAGTACTTC. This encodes CAISETDPAETQYF.

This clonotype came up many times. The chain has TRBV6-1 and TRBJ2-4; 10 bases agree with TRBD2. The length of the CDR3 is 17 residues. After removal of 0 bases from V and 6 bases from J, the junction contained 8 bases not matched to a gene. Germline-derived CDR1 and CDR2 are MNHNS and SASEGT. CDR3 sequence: CASSEAYIAGGGNIQYF. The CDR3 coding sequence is TGTGCCAGCAGTGAAGCGTATATAGCGGGAGGTGGAAACATTCAGTACTTC.

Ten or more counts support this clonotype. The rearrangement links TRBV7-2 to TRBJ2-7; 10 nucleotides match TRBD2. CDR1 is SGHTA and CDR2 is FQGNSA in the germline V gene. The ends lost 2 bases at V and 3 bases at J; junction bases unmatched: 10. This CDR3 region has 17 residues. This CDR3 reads CASSLSIKAGGGYEQYF. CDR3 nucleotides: TGTGCCAGCAGCTTATCCATAAAAGCGGGAGGGGGCTACGAGCAGTACTTC.

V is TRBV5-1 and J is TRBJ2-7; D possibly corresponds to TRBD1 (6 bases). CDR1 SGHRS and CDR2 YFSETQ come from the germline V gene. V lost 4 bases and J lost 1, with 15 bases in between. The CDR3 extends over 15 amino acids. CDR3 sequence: CASSLAGTLSYEQYF. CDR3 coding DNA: TGCGCCAGCAGCCTGGCCGGGACATTATCCTACGAGCAGTACTTC.

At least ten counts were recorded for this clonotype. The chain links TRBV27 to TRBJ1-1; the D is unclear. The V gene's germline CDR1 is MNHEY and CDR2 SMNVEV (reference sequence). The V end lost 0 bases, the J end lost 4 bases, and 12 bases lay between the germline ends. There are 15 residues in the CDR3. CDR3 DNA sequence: TGTGCCAGCAGTTTATCCCGGGGAGTGGGCACTGAAGCTTTCTTT. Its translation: CASSLSRGVGTEAFF.

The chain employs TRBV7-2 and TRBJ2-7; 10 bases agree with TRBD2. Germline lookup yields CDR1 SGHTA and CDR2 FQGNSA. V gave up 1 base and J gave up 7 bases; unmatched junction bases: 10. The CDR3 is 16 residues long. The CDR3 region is CASSLVSGGALGEQYF. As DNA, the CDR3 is TGTGCCAGCAGCTTAGTCAGCGGGGGGGCCTTGGGGGAGCAGTACTTC.

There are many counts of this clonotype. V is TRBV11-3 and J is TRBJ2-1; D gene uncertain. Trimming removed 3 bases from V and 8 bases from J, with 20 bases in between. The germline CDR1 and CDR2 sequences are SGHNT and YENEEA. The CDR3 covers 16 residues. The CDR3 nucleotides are TGTGCCAGCAGCTTTGGGCTGGGTAAAGGCGTCGATGAGCAGTTCTTC. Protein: CASSFGLGKGVDEQFF.

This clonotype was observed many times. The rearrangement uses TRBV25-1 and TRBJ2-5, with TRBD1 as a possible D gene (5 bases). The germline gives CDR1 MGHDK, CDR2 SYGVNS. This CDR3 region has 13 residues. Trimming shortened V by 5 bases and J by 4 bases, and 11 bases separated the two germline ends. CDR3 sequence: CASSPGFGETQYF. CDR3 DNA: TGTGCCAGCAGTCCAGGGTTTGGAGAGACCCAGTACTTC.

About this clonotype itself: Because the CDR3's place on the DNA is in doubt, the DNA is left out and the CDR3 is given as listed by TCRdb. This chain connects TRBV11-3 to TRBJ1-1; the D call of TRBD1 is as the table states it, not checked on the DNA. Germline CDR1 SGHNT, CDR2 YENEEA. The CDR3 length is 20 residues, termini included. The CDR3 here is CASSIYLCSALRAARTEAFF.

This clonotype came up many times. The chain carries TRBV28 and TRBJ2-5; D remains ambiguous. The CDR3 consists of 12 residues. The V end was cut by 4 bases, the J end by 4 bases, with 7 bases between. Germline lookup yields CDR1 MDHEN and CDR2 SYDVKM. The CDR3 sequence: CASSSSVETQYF. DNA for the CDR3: TGTGCCAGCAGTTCATCCGTAGAGACCCAGTACTTC.

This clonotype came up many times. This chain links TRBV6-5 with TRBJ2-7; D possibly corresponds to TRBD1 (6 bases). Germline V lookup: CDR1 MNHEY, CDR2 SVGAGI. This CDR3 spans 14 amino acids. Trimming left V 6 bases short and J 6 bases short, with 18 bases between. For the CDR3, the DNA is TGTGCCAGCAGGCCTGGGGGCCTCGGAAGCGAGCAGTACTTC. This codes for CASRPGGLGSEQYF.

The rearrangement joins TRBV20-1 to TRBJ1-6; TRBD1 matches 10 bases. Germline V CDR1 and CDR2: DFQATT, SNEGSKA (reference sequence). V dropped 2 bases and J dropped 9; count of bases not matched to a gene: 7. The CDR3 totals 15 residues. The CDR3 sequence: CSARPGTGDGSPLHF. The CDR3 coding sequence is TGCAGTGCTAGACCTGGGACAGGGGATGGTTCACCCCTCCACTTT.